This T cell receptor beta chain was found in a study of regulatory T cells in long-lasting Graves disease. Specified time point: newly diagnosed GD, antithyroid drugs for less than 3 months. From PBMCs, RNA was extracted and then used to make the TCR library. An endocrinology department in Xi'an, China, supplied the patients. Ten or more counts support this clonotype. iRepertoire HTBI primers and Arm-PCR of CDR3 regions built TCR beta libraries. TCRdb reprocessed the multiplex PCR reads via MiXCR and lists one record per CDR3 protein. The data show approximately 490,000 distinct CDR3 sequences, roughly 16% seen once. This sample was also put to use in a study of T cells in Graves' hyperthyroidism and ophthalmopathy.

This clonotype was obtained from a man aged 40-49 years with Graves disease. The input for sequencing was peripheral blood mononuclear cells (PBMCs), taken at new diagnosis, from a patient treated with antithyroid drugs.

DNA of the CDR3: TGTGCCAGCAGCACAATACAGGGGGTCGAGCGGAGTGAGCAGTTCTTC. Protein product: CASSTIQGVERSEQFF. The chain has TRBV7-3 and TRBJ2-1; TRBD1 matches at 8 bases. CDR3 length: 16 amino acids. With V trimmed by 5 bases and J by 9 bases, 15 bases remained unmatched. Germline CDR1 and CDR2: SGHTA and FQGTGA.